Ten or more counts support the clone carrying this T cell receptor beta chain. These data are taken from a study of blood T cell repertoires in COVID-19. The CDR3 length is 14 residues. V dropped 4 bases and J dropped 2 bases, with 9 bases sitting between them. Per germline, CDR1 SGHNT and CDR2 YYREEE (reference sequence). Data came from immunoSEQ multiplex PCR; TCRdb stores just in-frame clones and leaves some out. Of 150,000 or so clones listed, over 60% are singletons. Enrollees, roughly 18 to 95 years old, lived in approximately 24 US areas. Assignments of participants to cohorts depended upon their own reported clinical history.

The chain uses TRBV5-4 and TRBJ1-4; D is uncertain. The material sequenced was PBMCs or T cells enriched from blood (not recorded which). The receptor was derived from a woman between 45 and 60 years old who had recovered from COVID-19. CDR3 in DNA: TGTGCCAGCAGCCGAAGAGAGACTAATGAAAAACTGTTTTTT. Translation: CASSRRETNEKLFF.